This T cell receptor beta chain appears in the sequencing data of a study of memory CD4+ T cells and cytomegalovirus serostatus. Single viable CD3+CD4+CD8-CD45RO+ cells were sorted as the memory CD4+ T cells. TCRdb keeps only in-frame clones here, not all; method: immunoSEQ multiplex PCR. The sample contains tens of thousands of clones, approximately 83% of which appear only once. Germline CDR1 reads MGHRA; CDR2 reads YSYEKL. The CDR3 spans 17 residues. Deletions cut 5 bases from V and 1 base from J, with 20 bases between. This chain joins TRBV4-1 and TRBJ2-5; TRBD2 is a possible D gene (6 bases). The sequenced sample consisted of memory CD4+ T cells from blood. The source is an adult in good health and CMV-seronegative. The CDR3 bases are TGCGCCAGCAGCTTTGGAGGGGCGGGGTCCATCCAAGAGACCCAGTACTTC. Its protein is CASSFGGAGSIQETQYF.